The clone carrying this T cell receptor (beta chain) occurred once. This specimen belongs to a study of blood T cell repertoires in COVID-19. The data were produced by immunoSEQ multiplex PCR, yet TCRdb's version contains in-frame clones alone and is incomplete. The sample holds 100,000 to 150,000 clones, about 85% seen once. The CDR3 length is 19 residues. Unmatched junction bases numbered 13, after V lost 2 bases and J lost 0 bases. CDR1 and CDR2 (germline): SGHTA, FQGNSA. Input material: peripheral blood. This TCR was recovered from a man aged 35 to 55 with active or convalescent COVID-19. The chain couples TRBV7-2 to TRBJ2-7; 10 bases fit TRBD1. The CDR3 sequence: CASSLFKGTGAANSYEQYF. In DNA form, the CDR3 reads TGTGCCAGCAGCTTATTTAAAGGGACAGGGGCCGCCAACTCCTACGAGCAGTACTTC.